The source of this T cell receptor beta chain is a study of blood T cells in healthy people across ages. The ends were cut back, 4 bases at V and 2 bases at J, with 9 bases in the middle. This CDR3 is 12 amino acids long. CDR1 and CDR2 from the germline V gene are DFQATT and SNEGSKA (reference sequence). The authors ran a second PCR of roughly 6 to 11 cycles using a sample-barcoded 5' primer and a J-beta primer mix. The template-switch adaptor, which had 12 random nucleotides, put a tag on each cDNA molecule. TCRdb passed the 5' RACE reads through MiXCR, listing each CDR3 protein once. The repertoire holds 910,000 or so distinct CDR3 sequences, roughly 51% seen once, with over 20% in the top ten.

The V and J genes are TRBV20-1 and TRBJ2-7; D uncertain. Sequenced material: blood. The sequence came from a woman aged 55-70 years in good health. The CDR3 region is CSATTGTYEQYF. The CDR3 DNA is TGCAGTGCTACTACTGGTACCTACGAGCAGTACTTC.